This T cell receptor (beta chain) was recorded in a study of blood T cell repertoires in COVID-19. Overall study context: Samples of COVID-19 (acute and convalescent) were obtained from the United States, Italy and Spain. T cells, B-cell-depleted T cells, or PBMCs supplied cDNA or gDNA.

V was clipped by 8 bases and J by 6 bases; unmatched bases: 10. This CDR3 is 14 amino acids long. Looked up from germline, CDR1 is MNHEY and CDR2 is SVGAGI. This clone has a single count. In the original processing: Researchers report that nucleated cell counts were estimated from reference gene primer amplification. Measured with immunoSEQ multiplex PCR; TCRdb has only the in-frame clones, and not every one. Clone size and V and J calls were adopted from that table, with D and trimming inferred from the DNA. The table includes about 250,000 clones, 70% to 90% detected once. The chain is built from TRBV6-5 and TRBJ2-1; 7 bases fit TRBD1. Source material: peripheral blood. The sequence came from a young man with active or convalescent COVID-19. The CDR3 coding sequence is TGTGCCAGCCAAGCCCGGACAGGCCCCAATGAGCAGTTCTTC. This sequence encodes CASQARTGPNEQFF.